This T cell receptor (beta chain) is drawn from a study of regulatory T cells in long-lasting Graves disease. Study-wide context: Over-5-year antithyroid drug use with positive TSH receptor antibodies defined persistent Graves' disease in the study. Whole-study results and caveats: New patients shared roughly 1,000 public clonotypes, fewer than the approximately 3,000 shared by persistent patients.

The CDR3 is made up of 14 amino acids. V lost 3 bases and J lost 4; bases outside the gene matches: 4. The germline V gene encodes CDR1 SNHLY and CDR2 FYNNEI. Time point denoted: persistent/refractory GD, antithyroid drugs over 5 years with positive TRAb. The TCR library was made from RNA extracted from PBMCs. Sequencing libraries for TCR beta were prepared with iRepertoire HTBI primers and Arm-PCR of CDR3 regions. MiXCR, applied by TCRdb to the multiplex PCR reads, yields one record per CDR3 protein. The table has 350,000 to 450,000 distinct CDR3 sequences, about 21% seen once. This clonotype was detected ten times or more. Its target is not known.

Sequencing was performed on peripheral blood mononuclear cells (PBMCs), taken when the disease was refractory, from a patient treated with antithyroid drugs. This chain joins TRBV2 and TRBJ1-1; TRBD1 matches 8 bases. The source is a female donor with Graves disease. The CDR3 bases are TGTGCCAGCAGTGAGGACAGGGAGGGCACTGAAGCTTTCTTT. This codes for CASSEDREGTEAFF.